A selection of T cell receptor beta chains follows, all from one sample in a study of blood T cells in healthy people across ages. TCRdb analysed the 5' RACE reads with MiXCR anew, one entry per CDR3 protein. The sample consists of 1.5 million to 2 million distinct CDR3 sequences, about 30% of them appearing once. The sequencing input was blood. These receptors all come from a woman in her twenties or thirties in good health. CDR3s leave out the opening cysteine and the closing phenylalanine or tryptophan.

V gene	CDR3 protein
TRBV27	ASSLSFSAGPLDEQY
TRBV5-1	ASSFDNRGKYTEAF
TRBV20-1	SARAARAVEAQY
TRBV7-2	ASSRGGVVAEAF
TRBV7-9	ASSLGTGDGAGEKLF
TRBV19	ASSMSGLEGETQY
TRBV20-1	SASSADYGHQETQY
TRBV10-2	ASRMREHIEQF
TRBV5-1	ASGQHSYNEQY
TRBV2	ASKDTSQETQY
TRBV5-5	ASSLFVLEIFTDTQY
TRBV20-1	SARDYGGQDTNTEAF
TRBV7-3	ASSFQTGDNEQF
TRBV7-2	ASSQVAAAGFEQY
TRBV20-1	SAPYSGSLQDTQY
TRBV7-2	ASSLYAIAKNIQY
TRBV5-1	ASSLDDRGGEQF
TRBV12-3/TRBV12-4	ASTVGNTEAF
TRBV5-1	ASSGGTRRETQY
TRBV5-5	ASSRDSFSYGYT
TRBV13	ASLARTSGYNEQF
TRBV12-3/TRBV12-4	ASTQGALLDEQY
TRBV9	ASSVGQGAVIQY
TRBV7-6	ASSLDFGGGRYT
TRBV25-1	ASREGLAGVEQF
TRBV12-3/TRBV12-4	ASSPQERERY
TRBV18	ASSRGNDPGTDTQY
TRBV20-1	SARDTRTTGELF
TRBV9	ASSVDFQGVNTEAF
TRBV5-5	ASSFGSGQGVTAQY
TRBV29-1	SAVTRGTISGANVLT
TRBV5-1	ASSPYNPGRRVAF
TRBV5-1	ASSGGTSGGSGELF
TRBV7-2	ASSLSDWGDGGGRETQY
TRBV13	ASSLGQIYNEQF
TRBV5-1	ASSLETDNYGYT
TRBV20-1	SAIHLTQQETQY
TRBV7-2	ASSDQPGQTSYEQY
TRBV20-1	SARRLEVTYGYT
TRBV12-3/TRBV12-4	ASSPWASGGADTQY
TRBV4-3	ASSQEKNWDEQY
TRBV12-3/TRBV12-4	ANTQRGANVLT
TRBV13	ASSTGTGSFGGELF
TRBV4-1	ASSQVGLTNEKLF
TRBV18	ASSPSGGSSGQY
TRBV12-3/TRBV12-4	ASTPQGTGELF
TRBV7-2	ASSAQGLNTEAF
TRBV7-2	ASSLEASGGEQF
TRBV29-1	SVERSGYGYT
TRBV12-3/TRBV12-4	ASRWTSGSPGWDEQF
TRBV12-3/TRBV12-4	ASRQSRGQETQY
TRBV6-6	ASSYKGLAAYEQF
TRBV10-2	ASSYDGAGGLSYEQY
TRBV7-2	ASSSRGTGAYEQY
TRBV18	ASSPTRTSGTYNEQF